The 28 T cell receptor beta chains listed next were all sequenced from one sample in a study of regulatory T cells in long-lasting Graves disease. With iRepertoire HTBI primers and Arm-PCR of CDR3 regions, TCR beta libraries were built. TCRdb reanalysed the multiplex PCR reads using MiXCR and keeps one entry per CDR3 protein. The sample records about 240,000 distinct CDR3 sequences, 20% being singletons. The time point denotes: newly diagnosed GD, antithyroid drugs for less than 3 months. With RNA extracted from PBMCs as input, the TCR library was made. The material sequenced was peripheral blood mononuclear cells (PBMCs), taken at new diagnosis, from a patient treated with antithyroid drugs. These receptors came from a female donor with Graves disease.

This clonotype showed up many times. V is TRBV11-1 and J is TRBJ1-1; perhaps TRBD1 as D (5 bases). The CDR3 spans 12 residues. Trimming pared 5 bases from V and 6 bases from J, leaving 10 bases between. Germline CDR1 and CDR2: SGHAT and FQDESV (reference sequence). For the CDR3, the DNA is TGTGCCAGCAGCCCTCAGGGTGCTGAAGCTTTCTTT. Encoded protein: CASSPQGAEAFF. The complete variable domain, with remaining parts taken from reference TRBV11-1 and TRBJ1-1, reads EAEVAQSPRYKITEKSQAVAFWCDPISGHATLYWYRQILGQGPELLVQFQDESVVDDSQLPKDRFSAERLKGVDSTLKIQPAELGDSAMYLCASSPQGAEAFFGQGTRLTVV.

In this sample, this clonotype turned up many times. This sequence joins TRBV6-1 and TRBJ2-3, with 9 bases that match TRBD1. The V and J ends lost 6 bases and 7 bases, in that order; junction bases with no gene match: 11. The CDR3 consists of 15 residues. CDR1 MNHNS and CDR2 SASEGT come from the germline V gene. CDR3 sequence reads: CASRPPGTGRNTQYF. The CDR3, as DNA: TGTGCCAGCAGACCACCCGGGACAGGGAGAAATACGCAGTATTTT.

V gene TRBV19 combines with J gene TRBJ2-3; TRBD2 matches 8 bases. The trim removed 2 bases at V and 4 bases at J, leaving 5 bases unmatched. Germline V lookup: CDR1 LNHDA, CDR2 SQIVND (reference sequence). The CDR3 totals 15 residues. CDR3 protein: CASSISIGRADTQYF. CDR3 sequence (DNA): TGTGCCAGTAGTATAAGTATCGGGAGGGCAGATACGCAGTATTTT.

At least ten counts were recorded for this clonotype. The rearrangement links TRBV12-3 or TRBV12-4 to TRBJ2-6; 9 bases align to TRBD1. The length of the CDR3 is 19 residues. V lost 6 bases, J lost 1 base, and 13 bases stayed unmatched. The CDR3 is CASRTGTGFTISGANVLTF. CDR3 coding DNA: TGTGCCAGCAGAACCGGGACAGGGTTCACCATATCTGGGGCCAACGTCCTGACTTTC.

At least ten counts were recorded for this clonotype. CDR3 residues: CASSFFSADLAKNIQYF. CDR3 nucleotide sequence: TGTGCCAGCAGTTTTTTTTCAGCGGACCTAGCCAAAAACATTCAGTACTTC. This chain uses TRBV28 with TRBJ2-4, with D possibly matching TRBD2 (5 bases). The CDR3 contains 17 residues. Looked up from germline, CDR1 is MDHEN and CDR2 is SYDVKM. Trimming shortened V by 3 bases and J by 0 bases, and 15 bases separated the two germline ends.

This clonotype appeared many times. The V and J genes are TRBV6-5 and TRBJ2-3; 13 bases are shared with TRBD2. Germline V gene data show CDR1 as MNHEY and CDR2 as SVGAGI. The CDR3 consists of 19 residues. The V gene end was trimmed by 0 bases and the J gene end by 1 base; junction bases not matched to a gene: 7. For the CDR3, the DNA is TGTGCCAGCAGTTACTCTTGGACTAGCGGGGGCGGGGGCACAGATACGCAGTATTTT. It is translated as CASSYSWTSGGGGTDTQYF.

This clonotype was detected many times. The chain recombines TRBV2 with TRBJ1-5, with 10 bases that match TRBD1. V lost 1 base to trimming and J lost 16 bases; unmatched junction nucleotides: 4. Germline-derived CDR1 and CDR2 are SNHLY and FYNNEI. The CDR3 covers 12 residues. CDR3 protein: CASSEEDRGEHF. The DNA for the CDR3 is TGTGCCAGCAGTGAAGAGGACAGGGGGGAACATTTT.

As concerns this clonotype: A read error may produce the germline difference seen at one junction end. This chain joins TRBV4-1 and TRBJ1-2; TRBD1 matches 7 bases. Germline V gene lookup returns CDR1 MGHRA and CDR2 YSYEKL. This CDR3 spans 15 amino acids. The CDR3 DNA follows: TGCGCCAGCAGTCAAGGGGGCATCTTATACTATGGCTACGCCTTC. It is translated as CASSQGGILYYGYAF.

There are many counts of this clonotype. The chain recombines TRBV28 with TRBJ2-5; tentatively, D is TRBD2 (6 bases). CDR3 length equals 14 residues. The V end was cut by 6 bases, the J end by 10 bases, with 21 bases between. Per the germline V gene, CDR1 is MDHEN and CDR2 is SYDVKM. This CDR3 is CASSRDSRLAVQYF. The CDR3 DNA is TGTGCCAGCAGCCGGGACTCTCGTCTGGCGGTCCAGTACTTC.

With respect to this clonotype: This likely traces to a read error, being one base from a far larger clone. The V gene is TRBV6-1, the J gene TRBJ2-7, with D unresolved. Germline CDR1 is MNHNS and CDR2 is SASEGT. Between the trimmed V and J ends, which lost 8 bases and 2 bases, there was a span of 16 bases. The length of the CDR3 is 14 residues. CDR3 DNA sequence: TGTGCCAGCCAGATCGGACGGATAACCTACGAGCAGTACTTC. It encodes CASQIGRITYEQYF.

This clonotype was recorded many times. This chain joins TRBV4-3 and TRBJ2-1; 8 bases map to TRBD1. The CDR3 consists of 15 residues. V lost 1 base and J lost 3; bases outside the gene matches: 2. Germline lookup yields CDR1 LGHNA and CDR2 YSLEER. The CDR3 reads CASSQAGQVYNEQFF. Written as DNA, the CDR3 is TGCGCCAGCAGCCAAGCGGGACAGGTCTACAATGAGCAGTTCTTC.

Comments on this clonotype: Just one base apart from a much larger clone, this may be a read error. The chain joins TRBV7-2 to TRBJ2-2; D unresolved. The V and J ends lost 5 bases and 3 bases respectively, with 7 bases between them. CDR1 SGHTA and CDR2 FQGNSA come from the germline V gene. This CDR3 has 13 amino acids. CDR3 residues: CASSPRYTGELFF. In nucleotides, the CDR3 is TGTGCCAGCAGCCCCAGATACACCGGGGAGCTGTTTTTT.

This clonotype was seen many times. The gene calls are TRBV5-1 and TRBJ1-1, with TRBD1 matching 11 bases. From germline, CDR1 is SGHRS and CDR2 YFSETQ. CDR3 length equals 16 residues. V was clipped by 5 bases and J by 1 base; unmatched bases: 7. Here the CDR3 reads CASRGGTGGKNTEAFF. DNA for the CDR3: TGCGCCAGCAGGGGGGGGACAGGGGGAAAGAACACTGAAGCTTTCTTT.

This clonotype has a count of ten or more. The chain recombines TRBV11-2 with TRBJ2-1; 10 bases align to TRBD2. In germline, CDR1 is SGHAT, CDR2 FQNNGV. This CDR3 comprises 15 residues. The ends lost 1 base at V and 6 bases at J; junction bases unmatched: 3. CDR3 nucleotides: TGTGCCAGCAGCTTAGGAGCGGGAGGGGCCAATGAGCAGTTCTTC. As protein: CASSLGAGGANEQFF.

A word on this clonotype: A read error may explain this, as a much larger clone is one base away. The CDR3 here is CVSSAGQGNYGYTF. The CDR3 nucleotides read TGTGTCAGCAGCGCAGGACAGGGGAACTATGGCTACACCTTC. The chain employs TRBV5-6 and TRBJ1-2; TRBD1 matches 9 bases. Germline loops: CDR1 SGHDT, CDR2 YYEEEE. The CDR3 extends over 14 amino acids.

In its sample, this clonotype was seen a few times. The chain has TRBV6-5 and TRBJ1-5; D gene ambiguous. CDR3 length equals 15 residues. Germline V lookup: CDR1 MNHEY, CDR2 SVGAGI. V gave up 2 bases and J gave up 2 bases, with 10 bases separating them. For the CDR3, the DNA is TGTGCCAGCAGTTACACGGGGTCGGGCAATCAGCCCCAGCATTTT. Translated: CASSYTGSGNQPQHF.

The chain joins TRBV14 to TRBJ2-2, with TRBD2 identical over 7 bases. Trimming took 4 bases from V and 3 from J; bases not matched to a gene: 8. The CDR3 covers 16 residues. The germline CDR1 and CDR2 sequences are SGHDN and FVKESK. CDR3 amino acids: CASSPPWGRDTGELFF. The CDR3 bases are TGTGCCAGCAGCCCCCCTTGGGGGAGGGACACCGGGGAGCTGTTTTTT.

This clonotype was recorded at least ten times. This chain joins TRBV15 and TRBJ2-7, with 8 bases that match TRBD1. Trimming removed 5 bases from V and 3 bases from J; junction bases left unmatched: 3. This CDR3 spans 13 amino acids. CDR1 and CDR2 from the germline V gene are LNHNV and YYDKDF (reference sequence). In nucleotides, the CDR3 is TGTGCCACCAGCCGGGACAGGATCTACGAGCAGTACTTC. Protein: CATSRDRIYEQYF.

Details on this clonotype: A much larger clonotype is one base distant, so this may be a read error. This chain uses TRBV4-2 with TRBJ1-1; unclear D gene. Germline loops: CDR1 LGHNA, CDR2 YNFKEQ. The CDR3 contains 15 residues. CDR3 nucleotides: TGTGCCGGCAGCCAAGATGCGGGGTCGAACACTGAAGCTTTCTTT. Protein product: CAGSQDAGSNTEAFF.

The sample holds many counts of this clonotype. The chain couples TRBV29-1 to TRBJ2-7, with TRBD1 matching 10 bases. After removal of 7 bases from V and 5 bases from J, the junction contained 11 bases not matched to a gene. This CDR3 has 14 residues. CDR1 and CDR2 from the germline V gene are SQVTM and ANQGSEA. CDR3: CSAVRQGAIDEQYF. The CDR3 nucleotides are TGCAGCGCCGTAAGACAGGGGGCGATCGACGAGCAGTACTTC.

As concerns this clonotype: It may be a read error: a sequence one base away is much more abundant. The V and J genes are TRBV3-1 and TRBJ1-2; TRBD1 might be the D (5 bases). Trimming left V 3 bases short and J 3 bases short, with 23 bases between. The CDR3 runs 18 residues. CDR1 and CDR2 (germline): LGHDT, YNNKEL (reference sequence). The CDR3 DNA reads TGTGCCAGCAGCCATTTTCGGGACTCCGTTGGGGCTGACTATGGCTACACCTTC. This gives the protein CASSHFRDSVGADYGYTF.

This clonotype was observed many times. This chain connects TRBV6-2 or TRBV6-3 to TRBJ2-1; TRBD1 matches at 8 bases. The CDR3 spans 14 residues. From germline, CDR1 is MNHEY and CDR2 SVGEGT. V lost 8 bases, J lost 2 bases, and 5 bases stayed unmatched. The CDR3 DNA reads as TGTGCCAGCGGAAAGACAGGGGCCTACAATGAGCAGTTCTTC. The encoded protein is CASGKTGAYNEQFF.

This clonotype was counted at least ten times. The chain recombines TRBV7-2 with TRBJ1-4; the D is unclear. This CDR3 region has 12 residues. The germline CDR1 and CDR2 sequences are SGHTA and FQGNSA. Trimming left V 5 bases short and J 3 bases short, with 4 bases between. CDR3 in amino acids: CASSRANEKLFF. CDR3 DNA sequence: TGTGCCAGCAGCCGGGCTAATGAAAAACTGTTTTTT. Supplemented by reference TRBV7-2 and TRBJ1-4, the full variable domain reads GAGVSQSPSNKVTEKGKDVELRCDPISGHTALYWYRQSLGQGLEFLIYFQGNSAPDKSGLPSDRFSAERTGGSVSTLTIQRTQQEDSAVYLCASSRANEKLFFGSGTQLSVL.

The V gene is TRBV7-9, the J gene TRBJ1-2, with 8 nucleotides matching TRBD1. Germline assignment: CDR1 SEHNR and CDR2 FQNEAQ (reference sequence). The V and J ends lost 5 bases and 2 bases, in that order; junction bases with no gene match: 4. This CDR3 is 14 amino acids long. In nucleotides, the CDR3 is TGTGCCAGCAGCGCAGGGGGCAGGAACTATGGCTACACCTTC. Translated: CASSAGGRNYGYTF. The full variable domain, completed using reference TRBV7-9 and TRBJ1-2, is DTGVSQNPRHKITKRGQNVTFRCDPISEHNRLYWYRQTLGQGPEFLTYFQNEAQLEKSRLLSDRFSAERPKGSFSTLEIQRTEQGDSAMYLCASSAGGRNYGYTFGSGTRLTVV.

At least ten counts were recorded for this clonotype. The gene calls are TRBV9 and TRBJ2-5, with D possibly called TRBD1 or TRBD2 (5 bases each). This CDR3 is built from 14 residues. V was clipped by 0 bases and J by 4 bases, with 10 bases between them. CDR1 is SGDLS, CDR2 YYNGEE, per germline. DNA of the CDR3: TGTGCCAGCAGCGTAGGGGCCGGGACAGAGACCCAGTACTTC. This translates into CASSVGAGTETQYF.

There are a few counts of this clonotype. The chain uses TRBV18 and TRBJ2-3; no firm D call. Germline lookup yields CDR1 KGHSH and CDR2 LQKENI. V shed 2 bases and J shed 7 bases, with 22 bases lying between them. The CDR3 extends over 17 amino acids. CDR3 amino acids: CASSPGPEVRVLYTQYF. As DNA, the CDR3 is TGTGCCAGCTCACCAGGACCAGAGGTTAGAGTGCTATATACGCAGTATTTT.

This clonotype has just a few counts. This may be a read error: a much more frequent sequence differs by one nucleotide. This likely comes from a read error, as the CDR3 has no conserved phenylalanine or tryptophan at its end. The V gene is TRBV18, the J gene TRBJ2-3; D gene uncertain. Germline lookup yields CDR1 KGHSH and CDR2 LQKENI. Trimming cost V 0 bases and J 5 bases, with 9 bases left between them. CDR3 length equals 14 residues. DNA of the CDR3: TGTGCCAGCTCACCACCCGAACTGAGAGATACGCAGTATGTT. Encoded protein: CASSPPELRDTQYV.

This clonotype showed up many times. The V and J genes are TRBV27 and TRBJ2-7, with a possible D match to TRBD1 (6 bases). V lost 2 bases and J lost 3, with 11 bases in between. There are 14 residues in the CDR3. Germline V gene lookup returns CDR1 MNHEY and CDR2 SMNVEV (reference sequence). The CDR3 sequence: CASSLAQGFYEQYF. The CDR3 DNA is TGTGCCAGCAGTTTAGCCCAGGGGTTCTACGAGCAGTACTTC.